The 5 T cell receptor beta chains below were found in one sample sequenced in a study of chemoradiotherapy in HPV16-positive cancers. Only in-frame clones appear in the TCRdb table, and some are missing; sequencing was by immunoSEQ multiplex PCR. The profile shows 40,000 or so clones, more than 65% of them singletons. This specimen consisted of blood, obtained from a patient who underwent chemoradiotherapy. These receptors all stem from a human donor with HPV-associated anogenital cancer.

The V and J genes are TRBV7-2 and TRBJ2-3; D uncertain. Trimming shortened V by 0 bases and J by 9 bases, and 7 bases separated the two germline ends. The length of the CDR3 is 12 residues. Germline loops: CDR1 SGHTA, CDR2 FQGNSA. The CDR3 coding sequence is TGTGCCAGCAGCTTAGCAGGCATGACGCAGTATTTT. Its translation: CASSLAGMTQYF. Filled out from reference TRBV7-2 and TRBJ2-3, the complete variable domain reads GAGVSQSPSNKVTEKGKDVELRCDPISGHTALYWYRQSLGQGLEFLIYFQGNSAPDKSGLPSDRFSAERTGGSVSTLTIQRTQQEDSAVYLCASSLAGMTQYFGPGTRLTVL.

The chain links TRBV19 to TRBJ2-2; TRBD2 matches 11 bases. CDR1 and CDR2 (germline): LNHDA, SQIVND (reference sequence). Germline trimming cut 3 bases from V and 6 bases from J; bases unmatched to any gene: 3. This CDR3 contains 15 residues. Here the CDR3 DNA reads TGTGCCAGTAGTATCGTAGCGGGGGGGCCCGGGGAGCTGTTTTTT. It encodes CASSIVAGGPGELFF.

This clone was detected once. The chain recombines TRBV5-5 with TRBJ2-5; 7 positions match TRBD1. The CDR3 spans 13 residues. CDR1 SGHKS and CDR2 YYEKEE come from the germline V gene (reference sequence). The V gene end was trimmed by 7 bases and the J gene end by 3 bases; junction bases not matched to a gene: 6. The CDR3 sequence: CASSRQGEETQYF. The DNA of the CDR3 is TGTGCCAGCTCAAGACAGGGAGAAGAGACCCAGTACTTC. Variable domain in full (rest from reference TRBV5-5 and TRBJ2-5): DAGVTQSPTHLIKTRGQQVTLRCSPISGHKSVSWYQQVLGQGPQFIFQYYEKEERGRGNFPDRFSARQFPNYSSELNVNALLLGDSALYLCASSRQGEETQYFGPGTRLLVL.

This clone appeared a single time. The chain is built from TRBV27 and TRBJ2-5; 7 positions match TRBD2. This CDR3 is 14 amino acids long. In germline, CDR1 is MNHEY, CDR2 SMNVEV (reference sequence). The V segment lost 4 bases and the J segment 1 base; nucleotides outside the gene matches: 3. The CDR3 reads CASSSWTSQETQYF. The CDR3 DNA sequence: TGTGCCAGCAGTTCGTGGACTAGCCAAGAGACCCAGTACTTC.

V is TRBV5-1 and J is TRBJ1-2, with TRBD1 matching over 10 bases. The germline V gene has CDR1 SGHRS and CDR2 YFSETQ. Trimming cost V 4 bases and J 4 bases; bases outside gene matches: 7. The length of the CDR3 is 15 residues. The CDR3 region is CASSGGTGVSYGYTF. The CDR3 DNA is TGCGCCAGCAGCGGGGGGACAGGGGTGAGCTATGGCTACACCTTC.